A single T cell receptor beta chain is shown here with its context. Its antigen is not identified. The source of the sample is a study of identical twins. Study observations and caveats: Cord blood beta clonotypes that were abundant carried fewer insertions, and memory repertoires showed no such trend. Twin sharing of out-of-frame TCR alpha was underestimated by models in monozygotic pairs. Partly confounded zero-insertion analyses could result from invariant MAIT and iNKT cells. Cross-sectional statistical analysis was relied on for the conclusions, without the same donors being followed.

TCRdb re-called the 5' RACE reads through MiXCR, storing one row per CDR3 protein. The sample yields 200,000 to 250,000 distinct CDR3 sequences, around 8% seen once. This CDR3 is built from 13 residues. The germline CDR1 and CDR2 sequences are SGHAT and FQDESV (reference sequence). V dropped 5 bases and J dropped 4 bases, with 11 bases sitting between them. The same sample was also studied in work on yellow fever vaccine responses in identical twins.

The receptor comes from a woman aged 18-30 years in good health. The chain combines TRBV11-1 with TRBJ1-1; D gene uncertain. Source material: memory (CD45RO+) T cells sorted from blood. The chain's CDR3 is CASSGEDLTEAFF. CDR3 DNA sequence: TGTGCCAGCAGCGGTGAAGACCTCACTGAAGCTTTCTTT.